The 20 T cell receptor beta chains reported below all come from one sample, sequenced in a study of blood T cell repertoires in COVID-19. Some clones are missing from TCRdb's copy, which holds only in-frame ones; the method was immunoSEQ multiplex PCR. The sample records more than 200,000 clones, around 83% being singletons. The sample was peripheral blood. The receptors stem from a woman in her forties or fifties with acute or convalescent COVID-19.

For the CDR3, the DNA is TGTGCCACCAGTGATTCGGGACAGGGCTACGAGCAGTACTTC. It encodes CATSDSGQGYEQYF. The genes are TRBV24-1 and TRBJ2-7, with TRBD1 matching 9 bases. The CDR3 runs to 14 residues. With 2 bases clipped from V and 3 bases from J, the junction kept 1 base outside the gene matches. Germline assignment: CDR1 KGHDR and CDR2 SFDVKD.

V is TRBV21-1 and J is TRBJ1-5; the table's D call, TRBD1, has no DNA check behind it. TRBV21-1 is designated a pseudogene. The CDR3 totals 18 residues. As DNA, the CDR3 is TGTGCCAGCAGCCTATTCATTCGGGGCAGGGGAAGGGGGCAGCCCCAGCATTTT. Translating it yields CASSLFIRGRGRGQPQHF.

The chain carries TRBV19 and TRBJ2-1, with D unresolved. V shed 3 bases and J shed 4 bases, with 7 bases lying between them. The germline CDR1 and CDR2 sequences are LNHDA and SQIVND (reference sequence). CDR3 length equals 13 residues. CDR3 nucleotides: TGTGCCAGTAGTATTAGCCCGTACAATGAGCAGTTCTTC. Amino acids: CASSISPYNEQFF. Together with reference TRBV19 and TRBJ2-1, the CDR3 gives the full variable domain: DGGITQSPKYLFRKEGQNVTLSCEQNLNHDAMYWYRQDPGQGLRLIYYSQIVNDFQKGDIAEGYSVSREKKESFPLTVTSAQKNPTAFYLCASSISPYNEQFFGPGTRLTVL.

This clone has just one count. The rearrangement links TRBV18 to TRBJ2-6, with D uncertain. There are 16 residues in the CDR3. Between the trimmed V and J ends, which lost 1 base and 0 bases, there was a span of 7 bases. Germline V gives CDR1 KGHSH, CDR2 LQKENI. CDR3 sequence: CASSPQRSSGANVLTF. CDR3 sequence (DNA): TGTGCCAGCTCACCACAACGGAGCTCTGGGGCCAACGTCCTGACTTTC.

This chain connects TRBV6-5 to TRBJ2-1, with D possibly being TRBD2 (5 bases). The germline V gene has CDR1 MNHEY and CDR2 SVGAGI. The CDR3 sequence is 14 residues long. The ends were cut back, 6 bases at V and 0 bases at J, with 9 bases in the middle. The CDR3, as DNA: TGTGCCAGCAGGTCGGGGTTCTCCTACAATGAGCAGTTCTTC. Residues: CASRSGFSYNEQFF.

V usage is TRBV9 and J usage is TRBJ2-5; D remains unclear. The ends were cut back, 0 bases at V and 7 bases at J, with 10 bases in the middle. CDR1 and CDR2 (germline): SGDLS, YYNGEE. The CDR3 totals 13 residues. The CDR3 DNA sequence: TGTGCCAGCAGCGTAGGACACGCCGGGACCCAGTACTTC. Encoded protein: CASSVGHAGTQYF.

This chain uses TRBV7-9 with TRBJ1-2; TRBD1 might be the D (5 bases). Per the germline V gene, CDR1 is SEHNR and CDR2 is FQNEAQ (reference sequence). The CDR3 sequence is 15 residues long. V was pared by 1 base and J by 2 bases, with 11 bases between. This chain's CDR3 is CASSLVETANYGYTF. The DNA for the CDR3 is TGTGCCAGCAGCTTAGTGGAGACAGCCAACTATGGCTACACCTTC.

The chain has TRBV9 and TRBJ1-5; D is possibly TRBD1 (5 bases). The CDR3 is 14 residues long. Trimming removed 4 bases from V and 4 bases from J, with 12 bases in between. Germline V CDR1 and CDR2: SGDLS, YYNGEE. The CDR3 DNA reads TGTGCCAGCAGCCGGGGGGGTCTTAATCAGCCCCAGCATTTT. Protein: CASSRGGLNQPQHF.

This sequence joins TRBV5-4 and TRBJ2-7; 10 bases map to TRBD2. The junction had 8 bases not matched to a gene; V was cut back by 5 bases and J by 0 bases. Germline V lookup: CDR1 SGHNT, CDR2 YYREEE (reference sequence). The CDR3 spans 16 residues. The CDR3 nucleotides are TGTGCCAGCAGGATTGGACTAGCGGCAAACTCCTACGAGCAGTACTTC. Protein product: CASRIGLAANSYEQYF.

V usage is TRBV19 and J usage is TRBJ1-1; possibly TRBD1 for D (6 bases). Trimming left V 5 bases short and J 5 bases short, with 18 bases between. The CDR3 contains 15 residues. Germline CDR1 reads LNHDA; CDR2 reads SQIVND (reference sequence). CDR3 protein: CASSFRQVETTEAFF. CDR3 DNA sequence: TGTGCCAGTAGTTTCCGACAGGTCGAGACGACTGAAGCTTTCTTT.

V and J are TRBV5-1 and TRBJ2-3; D gene ambiguous. This CDR3 is built from 14 residues. Germline CDR1 is SGHRS and CDR2 is YFSETQ. Trimming shortened V by 4 bases and J by 2 bases, and 11 bases separated the two germline ends. The CDR3 protein is CASSASTDTDTQYF. CDR3 DNA sequence: TGCGCCAGCAGCGCCAGTACAGACACAGATACGCAGTATTTT.

The chain uses TRBV2 and TRBJ2-2, with D tentatively TRBD2 (6 bases). The CDR3 extends over 15 amino acids. Trimming took 7 bases from V and 2 from J, leaving 14 bases between them. Germline assignment: CDR1 SNHLY and CDR2 FYNNEI. The CDR3: CASNLLGSNTGELFF. The DNA for the CDR3 is TGTGCCAGCAACCTTCTCGGGAGTAACACCGGGGAGCTGTTTTTT.

CDR3 loop: CASSNTGVGEAFF. The DNA of the CDR3 is TGCGCCAGCAGCAATACAGGGGTGGGTGAAGCTTTCTTT. The chain carries TRBV5-1 and TRBJ1-1, with TRBD1 matching over 7 bases. After removal of 4 bases from V and 7 bases from J, the junction contained 7 bases not matched to a gene. CDR1 SGHRS and CDR2 YFSETQ come from the germline V gene. The CDR3 is 13 amino acids. Using reference TRBV5-1 and TRBJ1-1 for the parts outside the CDR3, the full variable domain is KAGVTQTPRYLIKTRGQQVTLSCSPISGHRSVSWYQQTPGQGLQFLFEYFSETQRNKGNFPGRFSGRQFSNSRSEMNVSTLELGDSALYLCASSNTGVGEAFFGQGTRLTVV.

J is TRBJ2-5 and V is TRBV2, with 9 bases lining up with TRBD2. The V gene end was trimmed by 6 bases and the J gene end by 1 base; junction bases not matched to a gene: 6. Germline CDR1 and CDR2: SNHLY and FYNNEI. This CDR3 has 15 amino acids. The CDR3 DNA is TGTGCCAGCAGACTAGCGGGCCTGTTCCAAGAGACCCAGTACTTC. Translating gives CASRLAGLFQETQYF.

The CDR3 DNA is TGTGCCACCAGCAGGGGACTAGCGGGCCCACCTAGCACAGATACGCAGTATTTT. Translated: CATSRGLAGPPSTDTQYF. V usage is TRBV15 and J usage is TRBJ2-3; 12 bases line up with TRBD2. CDR3 size: 18 residues. Germline trimming cut 3 bases from V and 0 bases from J; bases unmatched to any gene: 7. Germline V gives CDR1 LNHNV, CDR2 YYDKDF (reference sequence).

This clone was seen a few times. The chain combines TRBV19 with TRBJ2-6; 7 bases match TRBD2. The CDR3 runs 20 residues. The V gene end was trimmed by 8 bases and the J gene end by 0 bases; junction bases not matched to a gene: 19. The germline V gene has CDR1 LNHDA and CDR2 SQIVND (reference sequence). The CDR3 loop reads CASVPGAGAPLLSGANVLTF. Written as DNA, the CDR3 is TGTGCCAGTGTCCCCGGGGCGGGAGCACCACTACTCTCTGGGGCCAACGTCCTGACTTTC.

The gene calls are TRBV7-2 and TRBJ2-1, with D unresolved. Trimming pared 5 bases from V and 7 bases from J, leaving 9 bases between. Per the germline V gene, CDR1 is SGHTA and CDR2 is FQGNSA. This CDR3 comprises 12 residues. CDR3 DNA sequence: TGTGCCAGCAGCGCGGCCCGGAATGAGCAGTTCTTC. Amino acids: CASSAARNEQFF.

The chain couples TRBV5-1 to TRBJ2-3; 7 bases line up with TRBD2. This CDR3 region has 14 residues. CDR1 is SGHRS, CDR2 YFSETQ, per germline. V was clipped by 1 base and J by 8 bases; unmatched bases: 7. The CDR3 DNA sequence: TGCGCCAGCAGCTTGTCAGGGAGGGCTACTACGCAGTATTTT. This translates into CASSLSGRATTQYF. Variable domain in full (rest from reference TRBV5-1 and TRBJ2-3): KAGVTQTPRYLIKTRGQQVTLSCSPISGHRSVSWYQQTPGQGLQFLFEYFSETQRNKGNFPGRFSGRQFSNSRSEMNVSTLELGDSALYLCASSLSGRATTQYFGPGTRLTVL.

V gene TRBV21-1 combines with J gene TRBJ1-5; the listed D gene, TRBD1, was not tested against the DNA. TRBV21-1 is a recognized pseudogene. This CDR3 spans 21 amino acids. Here the CDR3 DNA reads TGTGCCAGCAGCAAAAATGGGGCAGGACCCTTTCTTAACTATAGCAATCAGCCCCAGCATTTT. Translation: CASSKNGAGPFLNYSNQPQHF.

The rearrangement uses TRBV30 and TRBJ2-5; TRBD2 might be the D (6 bases). V lost 5 bases and J lost 5, with 15 bases in between. The germline V gene encodes CDR1 GTSNPN and CDR2 SVGIG (reference sequence). The CDR3 consists of 13 residues. The CDR3 here is CAWLPTGTETQYF. The CDR3 nucleotides read TGTGCCTGGTTGCCTACTGGGACTGAGACCCAGTACTTC.